Presented here are 9 T cell receptor beta chains from one specimen sequenced in a study of cytomegalovirus exposure and HLA in healthy donors. Primers: 60 Vbeta forward and 13 Jbeta reverse. TCRdb's copy holds only in-frame clones and misses some; the assay was immunoSEQ multiplex PCR. The sample yields about 130,000 clones, roughly 80% seen once. Sample: PBMCs. The receptors stem from a young man in good health and CMV-seronegative.

The chain joins TRBV4-1 to TRBJ2-2; 12 positions match TRBD1. Germline V gene lookup returns CDR1 MGHRA and CDR2 YSYEKL. The J segment lost 4 bases and the V segment lost 3 bases, leaving 3 bases of the junction unmatched. The CDR3 has 16 amino acids. The CDR3 bases are TGCGCCAGCAGCCAGGGACAGGGGGCGCTCACCGGGGAGCTGTTTTTT. Its translation is CASSQGQGALTGELFF.

The V and J genes are TRBV6-6 and TRBJ1-4; D gene uncertain. There are 12 residues in the CDR3. The V gene lost 7 bases and the J gene lost 6 bases, with 9 bases spanning the gap. Germline V gene sequence: CDR1 MNHNY, CDR2 SVGAGI (reference sequence). CDR3 DNA: TGTGCCAGCACCGCAGTTGATGAAAAACTGTTTTTT. Translated, it gives CASTAVDEKLFF.

In this sample, this clone turned up a few times. The chain has TRBV15 and TRBJ2-1, with TRBD2 as a possible D gene (6 bases). The germline V and J ends were trimmed by 0 bases and 2 bases, with 11 bases remaining between them. The CDR3 extends over 16 amino acids. In germline, CDR1 is LNHNV, CDR2 YYDKDF (reference sequence). The CDR3: CATSRDWVAAYNEQFF. In DNA, the CDR3 is TGTGCCACCAGCAGAGATTGGGTAGCGGCCTACAATGAGCAGTTCTTC.

This chain uses TRBV5-1 with TRBJ1-1; D unclear. V was cut by 1 base and J by 0 bases, with 10 bases left in between. This CDR3 spans 15 amino acids. The V gene's germline CDR1 is SGHRS and CDR2 YFSETQ. The CDR3 DNA reads TGCGCCAGCAGCTTGTTGTCAAACATGAACACTGAAGCTTTCTTT. Its translation is CASSLLSNMNTEAFF.

The CDR3 is CASSLWANGDNTGELFF. CDR3 DNA sequence: TGTGCCAGCAGTTTATGGGCAAACGGGGATAACACCGGGGAGCTGTTTTTT. The chain recombines TRBV28 with TRBJ2-2; tentative D call: TRBD2 (5 bases). The CDR3 consists of 17 residues. V was shortened by 0 bases and J by 2 bases, with 13 bases between the two germline ends. CDR1 MDHEN and CDR2 SYDVKM come from the germline V gene.

The J gene is TRBJ2-3, the V gene TRBV2, with TRBD2 matching over 9 bases. The CDR3 has 17 residues. The trim removed 6 bases at V and 0 bases at J, leaving 10 bases unmatched. The germline gives CDR1 SNHLY, CDR2 FYNNEI. CDR3 nucleotides: TGTGCCAGCAGCCCTAGCGGGATAAGAGCTAGCACAGATACGCAGTATTTT. This codes for CASSPSGIRASTDTQYF.

The chain recombines TRBV7-9 with TRBJ1-2; 9 bases fit TRBD1. Germline CDR1 reads SEHNR; CDR2 reads FQNEAQ (reference sequence). Losses at the gene ends were 2 bases for V and 13 bases for J; bases not matched to a gene: 5. CDR3 length equals 12 residues. CDR3 protein: CASSLPTGGGTF. The CDR3 nucleotides are TGTGCCAGCAGCTTACCGACAGGGGGAGGCACCTTC.

This chain links TRBV6-6 with TRBJ2-5, with 9 bases aligning to TRBD1. The germline V gene has CDR1 MNHNY and CDR2 SVGAGI (reference sequence). V shed 7 bases, J shed 5 bases, and the junction held 8 bases outside the gene matches. There are 14 residues in the CDR3. CDR3 DNA: TGTGCCAGCAATCAACAGGGGGCGCTTGAGACCCAGTACTTC. Translated: CASNQQGALETQYF.

This clone was detected a few times. The rearrangement joins TRBV19 to TRBJ2-2; 10 nucleotides match TRBD2. Germline V gene sequence: CDR1 LNHDA, CDR2 SQIVND (reference sequence). CDR3 length: 14 amino acids. V dropped 6 bases and J dropped 5; count of bases not matched to a gene: 3. The CDR3 DNA follows: TGTGCCAGTAGGCTAGCGGGAGATACCGGGGAGCTGTTTTTT. Amino acids: CASRLAGDTGELFF.